Detailed here is one TCR beta chain. The antigen remains undetermined. The data derive from a study of cytomegalovirus exposure and HLA in healthy donors. The PCR used 60 Vbeta and 13 Jbeta primers. Sequenced by immunoSEQ multiplex PCR; TCRdb stores in-frame clones only, minus some. The sample gives about 210,000 clones, roughly 80% of which show up once; about 3.1% is in the top ten. Study-wide results and limits: With DRB1 most and HLA-C fewest, TCR association rates differed between HLA loci in a later analysis. As a later analysis showed, a missense DCLRE1C variant was linked to trimming of TCR beta V- and J-genes.

Sequencing input: PBMCs. The source is a man aged 25 to 40 in good health and CMV-seronegative.

The CDR3 nucleotides read TGTGCCAGCAGCTTAGCTTTAGCCACAATTGGCGAGCAGTACTTC. Translated: CASSLALATIGEQYF. The chain employs TRBV7-2 and TRBJ2-7; D is unclear. V lost 0 bases and J 6 bases, leaving 15 bases between the germline ends. The germline V gene has CDR1 SGHTA and CDR2 FQGNSA. There are 15 residues in the CDR3.